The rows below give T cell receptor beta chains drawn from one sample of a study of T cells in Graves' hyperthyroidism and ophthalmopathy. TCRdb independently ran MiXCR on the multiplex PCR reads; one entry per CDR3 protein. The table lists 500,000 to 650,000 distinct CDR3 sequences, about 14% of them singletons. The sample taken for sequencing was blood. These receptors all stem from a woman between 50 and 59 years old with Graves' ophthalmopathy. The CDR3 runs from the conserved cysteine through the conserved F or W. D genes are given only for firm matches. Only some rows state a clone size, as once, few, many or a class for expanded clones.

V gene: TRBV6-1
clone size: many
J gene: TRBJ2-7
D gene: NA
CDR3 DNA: TGTGCCAGCAAGGTGGGGGGATACAGTGGGATGTCGGGCGAGCAGTACTTC
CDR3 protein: CASKVGGYSGMSGEQYF

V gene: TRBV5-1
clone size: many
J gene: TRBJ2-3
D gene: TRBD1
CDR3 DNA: TGCGCCAGCAGCTTGGCCAGGGGGACAGATACGCAGTATTTT
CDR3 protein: CASSLARGTDTQYF

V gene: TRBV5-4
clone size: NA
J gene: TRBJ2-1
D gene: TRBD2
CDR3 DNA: TGTGCCAGCAGCGAGGTGCCGGGACTAGCGAGCAATGAGCAGTTCTTC
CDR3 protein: CASSEVPGLASNEQFF

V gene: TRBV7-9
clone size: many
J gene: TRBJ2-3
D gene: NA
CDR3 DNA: TGTGCCAGCAGCCTCAGACTAGATTCTGCCACAGATACGCAGTATTTT
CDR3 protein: CASSLRLDSATDTQYF

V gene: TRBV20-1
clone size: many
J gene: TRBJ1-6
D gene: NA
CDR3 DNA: TGCAGTGCTGCACAGGGATGGAATTCACCCCTCCACTTT
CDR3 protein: CSAAQGWNSPLHF

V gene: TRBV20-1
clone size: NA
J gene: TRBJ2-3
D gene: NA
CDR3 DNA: TGCAGTGCTAGTGGGTCAGATACGCAGTATTTT
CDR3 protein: CSASGSDTQYF

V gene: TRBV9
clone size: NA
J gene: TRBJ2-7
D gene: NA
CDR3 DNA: TGTGCCAGCAGCGCCTCTTGGGGAGATGACGTACTCTACGAGCAGTACTTC
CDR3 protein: CASSASWGDDVLYEQYF

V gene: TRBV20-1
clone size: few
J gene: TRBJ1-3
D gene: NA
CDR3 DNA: TGCAGTGCTAGGGAGGGCTCTGGAAACACCATATATTTT
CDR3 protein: CSAREGSGNTIYF

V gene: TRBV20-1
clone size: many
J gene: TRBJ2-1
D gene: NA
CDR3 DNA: TGCAGTGCTAGAGATGTGATAGGCTACAATGAGCAGTTCTTC
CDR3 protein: CSARDVIGYNEQFF

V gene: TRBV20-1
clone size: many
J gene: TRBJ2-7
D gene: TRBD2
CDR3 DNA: TGCAGTGCTAGTCGGAGCGGGAGGACCCTCGAGCAGTACTTC
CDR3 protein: CSASRSGRTLEQYF

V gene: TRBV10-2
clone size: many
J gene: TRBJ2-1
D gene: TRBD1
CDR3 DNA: TGCGCCAGCAGTGAGATCGGACAGGGTCTCCACAATGAGCAGTTCTTC
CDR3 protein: CASSEIGQGLHNEQFF

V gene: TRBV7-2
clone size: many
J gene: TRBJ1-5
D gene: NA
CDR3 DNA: TGTGCCAGCAGCTTAGGTAGTAATAGCAATCAGCCCCAGCATTTT
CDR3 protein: CASSLGSNSNQPQHF

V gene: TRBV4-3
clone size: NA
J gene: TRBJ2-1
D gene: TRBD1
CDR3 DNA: TGCGCCAGCAGCCAAATAACCGGGACAGACTACAATGAGCAGTTCTTC
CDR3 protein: CASSQITGTDYNEQFF

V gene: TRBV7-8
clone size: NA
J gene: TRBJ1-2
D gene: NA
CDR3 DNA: TGTGCCAGCAGCGGCGCTAGGGACCCCTCCTATGGCTACACCTTC
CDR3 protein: CASSGARDPSYGYTF

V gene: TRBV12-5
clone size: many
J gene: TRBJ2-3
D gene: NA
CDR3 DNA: TGTGCTAGTGGTTACACAGATACGCAGTATTTT
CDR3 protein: CASGYTDTQYF

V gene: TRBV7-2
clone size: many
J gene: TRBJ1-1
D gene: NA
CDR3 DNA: TGTGCCAGCAGGCTGGGCAGGGACACTGAAGCTTTCTTT
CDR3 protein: CASRLGRDTEAFF

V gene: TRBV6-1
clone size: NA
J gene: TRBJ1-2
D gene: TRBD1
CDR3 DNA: TGTGCCAGCAGTTATGAGGGGGCTCGGTATGGCTACACCTTC
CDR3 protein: CASSYEGARYGYTF

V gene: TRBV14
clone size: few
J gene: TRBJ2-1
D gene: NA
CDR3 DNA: TGTGCCAGCAGCCAAGTGGTAACCAATGAGCAGTTCTTC
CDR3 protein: CASSQVVTNEQFF

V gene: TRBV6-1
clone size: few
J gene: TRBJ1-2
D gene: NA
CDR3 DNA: TGTGCCAGCAGAAAGCCCCGTGACCGCTATGGCTACACCTTC
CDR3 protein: CASRKPRDRYGYTF

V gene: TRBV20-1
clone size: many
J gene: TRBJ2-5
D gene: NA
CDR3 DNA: TGCAGTGCTAGAGAGGGGCGCGGACAGAATCTCCAAGAGACCCAGTACTTC
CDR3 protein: CSAREGRGQNLQETQYF

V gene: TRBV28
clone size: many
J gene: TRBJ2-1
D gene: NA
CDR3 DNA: TGTGCCAGCAGTCTGACTTACAATGAGCAGTTCTTC
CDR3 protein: CASSLTYNEQFF